The next 10 T cell receptor beta chains were all read from a single sample in a study of response to subunit inactivated influenza vaccine. Each CDR3 protein is one row after TCRdb ran MiXCR on the RT-PCR reads. The table shows 300,000 to 350,000 distinct CDR3 sequences, with about 20% occurring only once. The sequences come from PBMCs from blood, collected 21 months after vaccination. The receptors stem from a man aged 50 to 75 who received an inactivated influenza vaccine.

This clonotype came up a few times. The chain links TRBV29-1 to TRBJ2-5; D possibly corresponds to TRBD2 (6 bases). The V and J ends lost 4 bases and 5 bases respectively, with 11 bases between them. Germline values: CDR1 SQVTM, CDR2 ANQGSEA. CDR3 length equals 12 residues. The CDR3 DNA follows: TGCAGCGTTGCAGTCCGGGAGGAGACCCAGTACTTC. Protein sequence: CSVAVREETQYF.

This rearrangement joins TRBV20-1 to TRBJ2-3, with a tentative D call TRBD1 (6 bases). V was pared by 6 bases and J by 0 bases, with 13 bases between. The CDR3 covers 14 residues. Germline V gene data show CDR1 as DFQATT and CDR2 as SNEGSKA (reference sequence). CDR3: CSAAGQPSTDTQYF. The CDR3, as DNA: TGCAGTGCCGCCGGACAGCCTAGCACAGATACGCAGTATTTT.

The chain couples TRBV3-1 to TRBJ2-3; D is uncertain. This CDR3 is 15 amino acids long. The ends were cut back, 1 base at V and 7 bases at J, with 15 bases in the middle. Germline CDR1 is LGHDT and CDR2 is YNNKEL (reference sequence). The CDR3, as DNA: TGTGCCAGCAGCCAAGCCGGTGGTATTGGACATACGCAGTATTTT. Amino acids: CASSQAGGIGHTQYF.

This clonotype was observed a few times. The rearrangement links TRBV14 to TRBJ2-4; the D gene is possibly TRBD1 (5 bases). This CDR3 spans 14 amino acids. V gave up 2 bases and J gave up 6 bases, with 11 bases separating them. CDR1 SGHDN and CDR2 FVKESK come from the germline V gene. CDR3 region: CASSQRQGRNIQYF. CDR3 sequence (DNA): TGTGCCAGCAGCCAAAGGCAGGGAAGAAACATTCAGTACTTC. Full variable domain (outside the CDR3, taken from reference TRBV14 and TRBJ2-4): EAGVTQFPSHSVIEKGQTVTLRCDPISGHDNLYWYRRVMGKEIKFLLHFVKESKQDESGMPNNRFLAERTGGTYSTLKVQPAELEDSGVYFCASSQRQGRNIQYFGAGTRLSVL.

The table lists this clonotype with a few counts. The chain links TRBV30 to TRBJ1-1; tentatively, D is TRBD1 (5 bases). The CDR3 has 14 residues. The germline V gene encodes CDR1 GTSNPN and CDR2 SVGIG (reference sequence). The germline V and J ends were trimmed by 0 bases and 5 bases, with 13 bases remaining between them. CDR3 nucleotides: TGTGCCTGGAGTGTACTCGGGGGTAGTACTGAAGCTTTCTTT. It yields the protein CAWSVLGGSTEAFF. The entire variable domain, with the rest obtained from reference TRBV30 and TRBJ1-1, is as follows: SQTIHQWPATLVQPVGSPLSLECTVEGTSNPNLYWYRQAAGRGLQLLFYSVGIGQISSEVPQNLSASRPQDRQFILSSKKLLLSDSGFYLCAWSVLGGSTEAFFGQGTRLTVV.

This clonotype showed up just a few times. The chain joins TRBV4-2 to TRBJ1-2; TRBD1 is a possible D gene (6 bases). Trimming took 0 bases from V and 7 from J, leaving 18 bases between them. This CDR3 contains 16 residues. Germline V gene lookup returns CDR1 LGHNA and CDR2 YNFKEQ. DNA for the CDR3: TGTGCCAGCAGCCAAGAGCTGAGGACAGTTTGGGCTGGCTACACCTTC. Its protein product is CASSQELRTVWAGYTF.

V usage is TRBV12-3 or TRBV12-4 and J usage is TRBJ1-3; the D is unclear. CDR3 size: 15 residues. Trimming took 3 bases from V and 6 from J, leaving 15 bases between them. The CDR3 region has the DNA TGTGCCAGCAGTTTTCACGGCGCCGTAGCAAACACCATATATTTT. It specifies CASSFHGAVANTIYF.

V gene TRBV18 combines with J gene TRBJ1-2; tentatively, D is TRBD1 (5 bases). Germline CDR1 reads KGHSH; CDR2 reads LQKENI. The CDR3 totals 15 residues. V lost 4 bases to trimming and J lost 7 bases, with 19 bases between them. CDR3 sequence (DNA): TGTGCCAGCTCACTACCACCCGGGACTTTATTTGGCTACACCTTC. This codes for CASSLPPGTLFGYTF. Full variable domain (missing parts from reference TRBV18 and TRBJ1-2): NAGVMQNPRHLVRRRGQEARLRCSPMKGHSHVYWYRQLPEEGLKFMVYLQKENIIDESGMPKERFSAEFPKEGPSILRIQQVVRGDSAAYFCASSLPPGTLFGYTFGSGTRLTVV.

This clonotype showed up just a few times. The J gene is TRBJ1-5, the V gene TRBV12-3 or TRBV12-4; maybe TRBD1 (5 bases). The CDR3 loop spans 15 amino acids. V was trimmed by 6 bases and J by 2 bases, leaving 14 bases between them. The CDR3 spells CASSSARGGNQPQHF. The CDR3 DNA reads as TGTGCCAGCAGCTCCGCGAGGGGTGGCAATCAGCCCCAGCATTTT.

The V gene is TRBV29-1, the J gene TRBJ1-2; D remains unclear. V was trimmed by 3 bases and J by 8 bases, leaving 16 bases between them. The V gene's germline CDR1 is SQVTM and CDR2 ANQGSEA. This CDR3 has 13 residues. The CDR3 nucleotides are TGCAGCGTTGACTCGACAAAAATTAGCGGCTACACCTTC. It yields the protein CSVDSTKISGYTF.